The 23 T cell receptor beta chains presented below share a single source sample, sequenced in a study of T cells after yellow fever vaccination. TCRdb processed the 5' RACE reads anew with MiXCR; each CDR3 protein has one entry. The top ten hold 1% to 1.2% of the sample, which has 200,000 to 300,000 distinct CDR3 sequences, approximately 6.7% seen once. Sequences were derived from CD4+ T cells sorted from PBMCs, sampled on the day of the yellow fever booster vaccination. The receptor set was obtained from a young man who received the YFV17D yellow fever vaccine.

This clonotype was seen many times. CDR3 amino acids: CASSLSWGGNEQFF. DNA for the CDR3: TGTGCCAGCAGCTTAAGTTGGGGCGGTAATGAGCAGTTCTTC. The gene calls are TRBV7-2 and TRBJ2-1; perhaps TRBD1 as D (5 bases). Trimming cost V 2 bases and J 7 bases, with 12 bases left between them. The germline V gene has CDR1 SGHTA and CDR2 FQGNSA. The CDR3 spans 14 residues. Looking up the rest from reference TRBV7-2 and TRBJ2-1 gives the full variable domain: GAGVSQSPSNKVTEKGKDVELRCDPISGHTALYWYRQSLGQGLEFLIYFQGNSAPDKSGLPSDRFSAERTGGSVSTLTIQRTQQEDSAVYLCASSLSWGGNEQFFGPGTRLTVL.

This chain connects TRBV9 to TRBJ2-1, with TRBD1 as a possible D gene (6 bases). The V and J ends lost 7 bases and 0 bases respectively, with 14 bases between them. This CDR3 comprises 15 residues. Germline loops: CDR1 SGDLS, CDR2 YYNGEE. CDR3 nucleotides: TGTGCCAGCGCCAGGGGACCAAACTCCTACAATGAGCAGTTCTTC. Translation: CASARGPNSYNEQFF.

Worth noting for this clonotype: This sequence may be a read error, since a much larger clone differs from it by one base. V gene TRBV7-8 combines with J gene TRBJ2-3; the match to TRBD2 covers 9 bases. The length of the CDR3 is 18 residues. Germline V CDR1 and CDR2: SGHVS, FQNEAQ. The CDR3 loop reads CASSLAFRGTSRSDAQYF. Here the CDR3 DNA reads TGTGCCAGCAGCTTAGCGTTCCGTGGGACTAGCAGGTCAGATGCGCAGTATTTT. The entire variable domain, with the rest obtained from reference TRBV7-8 and TRBJ2-3, is as follows: GAGVSQSPRYKVAKRGQDVALRCDPISGHVSLFWYQQALGQGPEFLTYFQNEAQLDKSGLPSDRFFAERPEGSVSTLKIQRTQQEDSAVYLCASSLAFRGTSRSDAQYFGPGTRLTVL.

This clonotype came up many times. The chain is built from TRBV24-1 and TRBJ1-1, with D hard to call. The germline gives CDR1 KGHDR, CDR2 SFDVKD. Trimming removed 6 bases at V and 12 bases at J, with 22 bases between. The CDR3 covers 14 residues. Here the CDR3 reads CATSPGDPITGSFF. DNA for the CDR3: TGTGCCACCAGTCCCGGCGACCCGATCACCGGGTCTTTCTTT.

A few counts support this clonotype. The chain employs TRBV20-1 and TRBJ1-1; TRBD1 aligns across 7 bases. Germline CDR1 reads DFQATT; CDR2 reads SNEGSKA (reference sequence). V was pared by 6 bases and J by 4 bases, with 11 bases of the junction left unmatched. The CDR3 has 14 amino acids. The CDR3 reads CSAYAGTAATEAFF. The CDR3 coding sequence is TGCAGTGCGTACGCCGGGACAGCCGCCACTGAAGCTTTCTTT.

This clonotype turned up a few times. The chain combines TRBV9 with TRBJ1-2; weak D call: TRBD1 (5 bases). The ends were cut back, 2 bases at V and 5 bases at J, with 10 bases in the middle. CDR3 length: 13 residues. Germline V gene sequence: CDR1 SGDLS, CDR2 YYNGEE. The CDR3 region has the DNA TGTGCCAGCAGCGTCGACAGCATGTATGGCTACACCTTC. Protein: CASSVDSMYGYTF.

This clonotype was picked up many times. The chain is built from TRBV3-1 and TRBJ2-2; possibly TRBD2 for D (6 bases). The V gene lost 8 bases and the J gene lost 5 bases, with 15 bases spanning the gap. The CDR3 covers 14 residues. CDR1 and CDR2 from the germline V gene are LGHDT and YNNKEL (reference sequence). The DNA of the CDR3 is TGTGCCAGCGCGGCGGGATACGGAACCGGGGAGCTGTTTTTT. Encoded protein: CASAAGYGTGELFF.

At least ten counts were recorded for this clonotype. The chain has TRBV27 and TRBJ2-7, with 9 bases aligning to TRBD2. V shed 4 bases, J shed 3 bases, and the junction held 1 base outside the gene matches. The CDR3 is made up of 13 amino acids. CDR1 and CDR2 (germline): MNHEY, SMNVEV (reference sequence). This CDR3 reads CASSSAGGYEQYF. As DNA, the CDR3 is TGTGCCAGCAGTTCAGCGGGAGGCTACGAGCAGTACTTC.

This clonotype was seen more than once but under ten times. The DNA of the CDR3 is TGTGCCAGCAGTTTGTCTACCGCGCTGGGCTCCTACGAGCAGTACTTC. Translated, it gives CASSLSTALGSYEQYF. The genes are TRBV28 and TRBJ2-7; no reliable D call. CDR1 and CDR2 (germline): MDHEN, SYDVKM. Trimming took off 3 bases at V and 0 bases at J, with 15 bases between the two ends. This CDR3 has 16 residues. The full variable domain, its missing parts supplied by reference TRBV28 and TRBJ2-7, is DVKVTQSSRYLVKRTGEKVFLECVQDMDHENMFWYRQDPGLGLRLIYFSYDVKMKEKGDIPEGYSVSREKKERFSLILESASTNQTSMYLCASSLSTALGSYEQYFGPGTRLTVT.

The chain combines TRBV4-3 with TRBJ2-6; D is unclear. Trimming left V 0 bases short and J 0 bases short, with 12 bases between. This CDR3 is 18 amino acids long. Germline V gene data show CDR1 as LGHNA and CDR2 as YSLEER. The CDR3 protein is CASSQEFTPNSGANVLTF. The CDR3 DNA reads as TGCGCCAGCAGCCAAGAATTCACTCCTAACTCTGGGGCCAACGTCCTGACTTTC.

The J gene is TRBJ2-2, the V gene TRBV25-1; no definite D call. The germline V gene has CDR1 MGHDK and CDR2 SYGVNS. Trimming left V 2 bases short and J 2 bases short, with 9 bases between. CDR3 length: 15 amino acids. DNA of the CDR3: TGTGCCAGCAGTGAAAGAACAGAAAACACCGGGGAGCTGTTTTTT. Amino acid sequence: CASSERTENTGELFF.

The chain carries TRBV5-1 and TRBJ2-1; 8 bases line up with TRBD1. The germline V gene encodes CDR1 SGHRS and CDR2 YFSETQ. The CDR3 sequence is 17 residues long. V shed 3 bases, J shed 5 bases, and the junction held 13 bases outside the gene matches. Here the CDR3 DNA reads TGCGCCAGCAGCTCAATACAGGGGGTCACGGGAAACAATGAGCAGTTCTTC. Translating gives CASSSIQGVTGNNEQFF.

The chain joins TRBV9 to TRBJ1-3; D call uncertain. Germline loops: CDR1 SGDLS, CDR2 YYNGEE. The V and J ends lost 3 bases and 0 bases respectively, with 10 bases between them. The CDR3 spans 15 residues. This CDR3 is CASSEVGDSGNTIYF. In DNA, the CDR3 is TGTGCCAGCAGCGAAGTTGGGGACTCTGGAAACACCATATATTTT.

The CDR3 DNA is TGCGCCAGCAGCCAAGGAGACAGTCTAGCCAAAAACATTCAGTACTTC. Protein sequence: CASSQGDSLAKNIQYF. The V gene is TRBV4-3, the J gene TRBJ2-4; D possibly corresponds to TRBD1 (5 bases). This CDR3 is 16 amino acids long. Germline V gene lookup returns CDR1 LGHNA and CDR2 YSLEER. Trimming shortened V by 1 base and J by 0 bases, and 10 bases separated the two germline ends.

Of note for this clonotype: Germline and junction disagree at one end, which may indicate a read error. V and J are TRBV20-1 and TRBJ2-7; TRBD2 agrees at 8 bases. CDR3 length: 14 residues. From germline, CDR1 is DFQATT and CDR2 SNEGSKA (reference sequence). The CDR3 region has the DNA TGCAGTGGTAGAGATTCGGCGGGAGGCCACGAGCAGTACTTC. Its protein is CSGRDSAGGHEQYF.

V gene TRBV18 combines with J gene TRBJ1-2; the match to TRBD1 covers 9 bases. V gave up 3 bases and J gave up 3 bases; unmatched junction bases: 5. This CDR3 is built from 15 residues. The germline V gene has CDR1 KGHSH and CDR2 LQKENI. In DNA, the CDR3 is TGTGCCAGCTCACCCGGGACAGGGCGCGACTATGGCTACACCTTC. Amino acids: CASSPGTGRDYGYTF.

This rearrangement joins TRBV19 to TRBJ2-1; 10 bases agree with TRBD2. CDR1 is LNHDA, CDR2 SQIVND, per germline (reference sequence). With V trimmed by 3 bases and J by 8 bases, 7 bases remained unmatched. This CDR3 region has 15 residues. The CDR3 sequence is CASSMKASGSDEQFF. DNA for the CDR3: TGTGCCAGTAGTATGAAAGCTAGCGGGAGCGATGAGCAGTTCTTC.

This clonotype was detected only a few times. The chain is built from TRBV5-1 and TRBJ2-7; D ambiguous. The length of the CDR3 is 16 residues. Germline-derived CDR1 and CDR2 are SGHRS and YFSETQ. V gave up 0 bases and J gave up 3 bases, with 16 bases separating them. CDR3 nucleotide sequence: TGCGCCAGCAGCTTGGACCCCCAGGCGTCGATCTACGAGCAGTACTTC. Its translation: CASSLDPQASIYEQYF.

This clonotype came up many times. This sequence joins TRBV20-1 and TRBJ1-1; D unresolved. Trimming shortened V by 8 bases and J by 1 base, and 11 bases separated the two germline ends. Germline CDR1 reads DFQATT; CDR2 reads SNEGSKA (reference sequence). There are 12 residues in the CDR3. The CDR3 DNA reads TGCAGTCTTCGGACGGGGAACACTGAAGCTTTCTTT. Protein: CSLRTGNTEAFF.

This clonotype was picked up many times. The V gene is TRBV11-2, the J gene TRBJ2-7, with D unclear. CDR1 is SGHAT and CDR2 is FQNNGV in the germline V gene. Deletions cut 3 bases from V and 1 base from J, with 7 bases between. This CDR3 comprises 13 residues. CDR3 in amino acids: CASSFKGSYEQYF. The CDR3 DNA is TGTGCCAGCAGCTTTAAAGGGTCCTACGAGCAGTACTTC. The full variable domain, completed using reference TRBV11-2 and TRBJ2-7, is EAGVAQSPRYKIIEKRQSVAFWCNPISGHATLYWYQQILGQGPKLLIQFQNNGVVDDSQLPKDRFSAERLKGVDSTLKIQPAKLEDSAVYLCASSFKGSYEQYFGPGTRLTVT.

The V and J genes are TRBV12-3 or TRBV12-4 and TRBJ2-3; 7 bases fit TRBD1. The CDR3 extends over 14 amino acids. Trimming at V came to 7 bases and at J to 6 bases, leaving 10 bases not matched to a gene. CDR3 amino acids: CASTVAGGADTQYF. In DNA, the CDR3 is TGTGCCAGCACGGTGGCAGGGGGTGCCGATACGCAGTATTTT.

The chain has TRBV4-3 and TRBJ2-7; TRBD2 aligns across 16 bases. Germline V lookup: CDR1 LGHNA, CDR2 YSLEER. This CDR3 spans 16 amino acids. Trimming removed 4 bases from V and 7 bases from J; junction bases left unmatched: 7. The CDR3 coding sequence is TGCGCCAGCAGCCTAGGGACTAGCGGGAGGGCAAGTGAGCAGTACTTC. This translates into CASSLGTSGRASEQYF.

The rearrangement joins TRBV5-1 to TRBJ1-3, with TRBD1 matching 7 bases. CDR3 length: 14 residues. The germline V gene encodes CDR1 SGHRS and CDR2 YFSETQ. Unmatched junction bases numbered 4, after V lost 4 bases and J lost 3 bases. CDR3 sequence (DNA): TGCGCCAGCAGCCAGGGGGGTCTTGGAAACACCATATATTTT. As protein: CASSQGGLGNTIYF. The variable domain in full, completed from reference TRBV5-1 and TRBJ1-3, reads KAGVTQTPRYLIKTRGQQVTLSCSPISGHRSVSWYQQTPGQGLQFLFEYFSETQRNKGNFPGRFSGRQFSNSRSEMNVSTLELGDSALYLCASSQGGLGNTIYFGEGSWLTVV.